This TCR beta chain was obtained from a study of shared clonotypes between healthy human individuals. Only in-frame clones appear in the TCRdb table, and some are missing; sequencing was by immunoSEQ multiplex PCR. The sample records more than 2,000,000 clones, approximately 95% being singletons. The length of the CDR3 is 14 residues. V gave up 6 bases and J gave up 2 bases, with 8 bases separating them. Germline V CDR1 and CDR2: MDHEN, SYDVKM. The V call is TRBV28, the J call TRBJ2-6; tentatively, D is TRBD2 (6 bases). The specimen was naive CD4+ T cells from PBMCs. Subset described: CD45RA+ positively selected. This receptor was obtained from a man between 18 and 35 years old in good health. Some clones in this sample may be carry-over from other donors' samples. The CDR3 bases are TGTGCCAGCAGGGACTATCCTGGGGCCAACGTCCTGACTTTC. It yields the protein CASRDYPGANVLTF.